This T cell receptor (beta chain) comes out of a study of blood T cell repertoires in COVID-19. Across the study: Acute and convalescent COVID-19 samples came from the United States, Italy and Spain. PBMCs, B-cell-depleted T cells, or T cells were the source of the cDNA or gDNA that made up the material.

Germline assignment: CDR1 LNHDA and CDR2 SQIVND (reference sequence). The V segment lost 7 bases and the J segment 8 bases; nucleotides outside the gene matches: 10. CDR3 length: 15 residues. In the original processing: Amplification with reference gene primers provided the estimates of nucleated cell counts. Generated by immunoSEQ multiplex PCR, the TCRdb table keeps only in-frame clones and is missing some. Clonal size and the V and J genes are those of that table, whereas D and trimming came from the DNA. The sample holds tens of thousands of clones, about 93% seen once. This clone appeared once. The V gene is TRBV19, the J gene TRBJ1-6, with TRBD1 identical over 8 bases. The origin of this receptor is a human donor with active COVID-19. The donor label of this sample is uncertain. The sequenced material came from peripheral blood. CDR3 in DNA: TGTGCCAGTATGGCAAGACAGGGGAATTATTCACCCCTCCACTTT. The encoded protein is CASMARQGNYSPLHF.